What follows are 9 T cell receptor beta chains derived from one specimen sequenced in a study of STAT5B mutations in CD4+ large granular lymphocyte leukemia (dated by TCRdb to the early 2020s). The method was the immunoSEQ multiplex PCR assay. The source is immuneACCESS, and TCRdb retained only in-frame sequences with V and J called. Part of the clones is not carried over; for the studies checked, unresolved V genes explain less than half of this, and the remainder is unexplained. This sample comprises about 38,000 clones, about 81% of them detected only once. Around 0.5% of the sample is in the top ten clones. Sequenced material: CD4+ T cells from blood buffy coats. These receptors all come from a human donor in good health.

The sample holds one count of this clone. The chain joins TRBV10-3 to TRBJ2-1, with D unclear. V lost 6 bases to trimming and J lost 2 bases, with 8 bases between them. The CDR3 covers 13 residues. Germline lookup yields CDR1 ENHRY and CDR2 SYGVKD. The CDR3 protein is CAISPYAYNEQFF. Written as DNA, the CDR3 is TGTGCCATCAGCCCCTACGCCTACAATGAGCAGTTCTTC.

The chain joins TRBV4-1 to TRBJ2-3, with 8 bases that match TRBD2. After removal of 1 base from V and 2 bases from J, the junction contained 5 bases not matched to a gene. The CDR3 length is 16 residues. Germline CDR1 MGHRA, CDR2 YSYEKL. The DNA for the CDR3 is TGCGCCAGCAGCCAAGGTAGCGGGGAGCACACAGATACGCAGTATTTT. This sequence encodes CASSQGSGEHTDTQYF.

V and J are TRBV13 and TRBJ1-3, with 8 bases matching TRBD1. After removal of 2 bases from V and 0 bases from J, the junction contained 3 bases not matched to a gene. This CDR3 is 16 amino acids long. Germline V gene lookup returns CDR1 PRHDT and CDR2 FYEKMQ (reference sequence). CDR3 nucleotide sequence: TGTGCCAGCAGCTTATGGACAGGGAGCTCTGGAAACACCATATATTTT. Its translation: CASSLWTGSSGNTIYF.

The V gene is TRBV5-1, the J gene TRBJ1-3; TRBD1 is a possible D gene (6 bases). V lost 0 bases and J 4 bases, leaving 11 bases between the germline ends. CDR3 length: 15 amino acids. Germline CDR1 and CDR2: SGHRS and YFSETQ. CDR3 in amino acids: CASSLDGGRGNTIYF. DNA of the CDR3: TGCGCCAGCAGCTTGGATGGGGGGCGAGGAAACACCATATATTTT.

The chain combines TRBV5-1 with TRBJ1-1, with 7 nucleotides matching TRBD1. The CDR3 runs to 15 residues. CDR1 is SGHRS, CDR2 YFSETQ, per germline. The J segment lost 4 bases and the V segment lost 4 bases, leaving 10 bases of the junction unmatched. The CDR3 sequence: CASSLQTGSGTEAFF. CDR3 coding DNA: TGCGCCAGCAGCCTACAGACAGGGAGCGGCACTGAAGCTTTCTTT. Full variable domain (outside the CDR3, taken from reference TRBV5-1 and TRBJ1-1): KAGVTQTPRYLIKTRGQQVTLSCSPISGHRSVSWYQQTPGQGLQFLFEYFSETQRNKGNFPGRFSGRQFSNSRSEMNVSTLELGDSALYLCASSLQTGSGTEAFFGQGTRLTVV.

The chain combines TRBV5-8 with TRBJ2-5, with 8 bases that match TRBD1. The CDR3 runs to 15 residues. V dropped 4 bases and J dropped 5; count of bases not matched to a gene: 10. Germline V gives CDR1 SGHTS, CDR2 YDEGEE. The CDR3 loop is CASSLRDRSGETQYF. In DNA, the CDR3 is TGTGCCAGCAGCCTCCGGGACAGGAGCGGGGAGACCCAGTACTTC. Together with reference TRBV5-8 and TRBJ2-5, the CDR3 gives the full variable domain: EAGVTQSPTHLIKTRGQQATLRCSPISGHTSVYWYQQALGLGLQFLLWYDEGEERNRGNFPPRFSGRQFPNYSSELNVNALELEDSALYLCASSLRDRSGETQYFGPGTRLLVL.

The rearrangement joins TRBV6-5 to TRBJ1-1; D remains unclear. The CDR3 has 15 amino acids. V lost 0 bases and J lost 1, with 9 bases in between. In germline, CDR1 is MNHEY, CDR2 SVGAGI. This CDR3 reads CASSYSAYQNTEAFF. CDR3 nucleotides: TGTGCCAGCAGTTACTCTGCATACCAGAACACTGAAGCTTTCTTT.

The chain has TRBV12-5 and TRBJ2-7; D may be TRBD1 (5 bases). Germline CDR1 and CDR2: LGHNT and FRNRAP. The CDR3 sequence is 14 residues long. Trimming shortened V by 0 bases and J by 5 bases, and 11 bases separated the two germline ends. The CDR3 nucleotides are TGTGCTAGTGGTTTGGTAACAGGTCGCCACGAGCAGTACTTC. Translating gives CASGLVTGRHEQYF.

The sample holds one count of this clone. This chain joins TRBV7-3 and TRBJ2-3; D is perhaps TRBD2 (5 bases). This CDR3 comprises 12 residues. The V end was cut by 4 bases, the J end by 6 bases, with 8 bases between. Per germline, CDR1 SGHTA and CDR2 FQGTGA. This CDR3 is CASSSTGDTQYF. For the CDR3, the DNA is TGTGCCAGCAGCTCCACGGGGGATACGCAGTATTTT.